The TCR beta chain described here comes from a study of T cells in Graves' hyperthyroidism and ophthalmopathy. Study results and caveats: The blood repertoire included most of the expanded thyroid clonotypes above 0.001. Model output signaled ophthalmopathy a median roughly 6 months ahead of onset.

The sample holds many counts of this clonotype. The antigen is undetermined. The CDR3 has 16 amino acids. The junction had 6 bases not matched to a gene; V was cut back by 4 bases and J by 0 bases. Germline assignment: CDR1 SGHAT and CDR2 FQNNGV. Authors of the study amplified TCR beta CDR3 regions from RNA transcripts. Carried out on the TCR CDR3, a first-round RT-PCR used the HTBI primer set. Using its own MiXCR run on the multiplex PCR reads, TCRdb lists one record per CDR3 protein. The sample has roughly 380,000 distinct CDR3 sequences, about 15% seen once. Patients aged 18 to 65 had newly diagnosed hyperthyroidism lasting under 2 months.

Sequenced input: blood. This receptor was identified in a woman aged 55-70 years with Graves' hyperthyroidism. V is TRBV11-2 and J is TRBJ2-1; TRBD1 matches 7 bases. CDR3 protein: CASSSLTGRSYNEQFF. The CDR3 DNA reads TGTGCCAGCAGCTCGCTGACAGGGCGCTCCTACAATGAGCAGTTCTTC.